The 14 T cell receptor beta chains below all came from one sample that was sequenced in a study of early T cells in non-severe SARS-CoV-2 infection. From the 5' RACE reads, TCRdb called clonotypes with MiXCR, one entry per CDR3 protein. The sample consists of approximately 77,000 distinct CDR3 sequences, about 14% of them appearing once. Sequenced material: whole blood. The receptors originated from an adult who was a healthcare worker with PCR-confirmed SARS-CoV-2 infection or an uninfected control (not recorded which).

The sample holds a few counts of this clonotype. This rearrangement joins TRBV27 to TRBJ2-3, with 13 bases matching TRBD2. With V trimmed by 5 bases and J by 4 bases, 6 bases remained unmatched. In germline, CDR1 is MNHEY, CDR2 SMNVEV (reference sequence). This CDR3 is built from 16 residues. CDR3 nucleotide sequence: TGTGCCAGCAGTGCCTGGACTAGCGGGGGCCCAGATACGCAGTATTTT. Translation: CASSAWTSGGPDTQYF.

This clonotype was observed a few times. J is TRBJ2-7 and V is TRBV19, with D maybe TRBD1 (6 bases). With 5 bases removed from V and 6 bases from J, the gap between germline ends came to 11 bases. Germline lookup yields CDR1 LNHDA and CDR2 SQIVND (reference sequence). This CDR3 has 12 amino acids. The CDR3 nucleotides are TGTGCCAGTAGTTGGTCAGGGGTCGAGCAGTACTTC. Its protein product is CASSWSGVEQYF.

This clonotype was detected ten times or more. The chain joins TRBV2 to TRBJ1-3; unclear D gene. The CDR3 length is 11 residues. Trimming removed 7 bases at V and 7 bases at J, with 8 bases between. CDR1 and CDR2 (germline): SNHLY, FYNNEI. CDR3 coding DNA: TGTGCCAGCACCGAACGGAACACCATATATTTT. Translation gives CASTERNTIYF.

The chain employs TRBV30 and TRBJ2-2; D is undetermined. Germline V gene data show CDR1 as GTSNPN and CDR2 as SVGIG (reference sequence). V dropped 3 bases and J dropped 9 bases, with 11 bases sitting between them. This CDR3 contains 12 residues. CDR3 sequence: CAWREPIRELFF. CDR3 nucleotide sequence: TGTGCCTGGAGGGAGCCTATCAGGGAGCTGTTTTTT.

The table lists this clonotype with a few counts. V usage is TRBV19 and J usage is TRBJ2-2; 7 bases match TRBD1. Germline CDR1 is LNHDA and CDR2 is SQIVND (reference sequence). The CDR3 loop spans 14 amino acids. V trimming: 9 bases; J trimming: 8 bases; junction bases outside the gene matches: 12. Here the CDR3 reads CASLPDRVAGELFF. In DNA, the CDR3 is TGTGCCAGCCTACCTGACAGGGTAGCGGGGGAGCTGTTTTTT.

This rearrangement joins TRBV5-1 to TRBJ2-2; D tentatively fits TRBD1 or TRBD2 (6 bases each). CDR1 and CDR2 (germline): SGHRS, YFSETQ. The CDR3 sequence is 15 residues long. With 4 bases removed from V and 0 bases from J, the gap between germline ends came to 10 bases. The CDR3 DNA reads as TGCGCCAGCAGCGGCGGGACAACGAACACCGGGGAGCTGTTTTTT. Translation: CASSGGTTNTGELFF. Full variable domain (outside the CDR3, taken from reference TRBV5-1 and TRBJ2-2): KAGVTQTPRYLIKTRGQQVTLSCSPISGHRSVSWYQQTPGQGLQFLFEYFSETQRNKGNFPGRFSGRQFSNSRSEMNVSTLELGDSALYLCASSGGTTNTGELFFGEGSRLTVL.

At least ten counts were recorded for this clonotype. The chain links TRBV28 to TRBJ2-5; 11 bases are shared with TRBD2. The CDR3 contains 17 residues. In germline, CDR1 is MDHEN, CDR2 SYDVKM. V lost 6 bases and J lost 0; bases outside the gene matches: 9. The CDR3 region has the DNA TGTGCCAGCAGGGCACCTGCTAGCGGGGGGAACCAAGAGACCCAGTACTTC. Amino acids: CASRAPASGGNQETQYF.

This clonotype has more than one count but fewer than ten. CDR3 amino acids: CSASDYSSYNEQFF. The CDR3 DNA reads TGCAGTGCCAGCGACTACAGCTCCTACAATGAGCAGTTCTTC. The rearrangement joins TRBV20-1 to TRBJ2-1; the D gene is possibly TRBD2 (5 bases). CDR1 DFQATT and CDR2 SNEGSKA come from the germline V gene (reference sequence). The CDR3 has 14 residues. V dropped 6 bases and J dropped 0 bases, with 12 bases sitting between them.

This chain joins TRBV29-1 and TRBJ2-3; D is uncertain. Per the germline V gene, CDR1 is SQVTM and CDR2 is ANQGSEA. Trimming stripped 6 bases from V and 4 bases from J, with 14 bases between. The CDR3 is 13 amino acids. As DNA, the CDR3 is TGCAGCGTCCAAAAATCAGGTTCAGATACGCAGTATTTT. Protein product: CSVQKSGSDTQYF.

In its sample, this clonotype was seen a few times. For the CDR3, the DNA is TGCAGTGCTAGCCGACTAGATCCCGGCGGTGAGCAGTTCTTC. Translated, it gives CSASRLDPGGEQFF. V usage is TRBV20-1 and J usage is TRBJ2-1, with D tentatively TRBD2 (6 bases). V was cut by 3 bases and J by 9 bases, with 18 bases left in between. Germline CDR1 is DFQATT and CDR2 is SNEGSKA (reference sequence). This CDR3 spans 14 amino acids.

The chain combines TRBV12-3 or TRBV12-4 with TRBJ1-1; TRBD1 matches at 7 bases. This CDR3 region has 15 residues. The V segment lost 2 bases and the J segment 0 bases; nucleotides outside the gene matches: 3. The CDR3 bases are TGTGCCAGCAGTTTACAGGGGGTGATGAACACTGAAGCTTTCTTT. Translation: CASSLQGVMNTEAFF.

This clonotype was counted at least ten times. The chain combines TRBV20-1 with TRBJ2-5, with a possible D match to TRBD2 (6 bases). The V gene's germline CDR1 is DFQATT and CDR2 SNEGSKA (reference sequence). This CDR3 is built from 15 residues. Between the trimmed V and J ends, which lost 1 base and 6 bases, there was a span of 18 bases. The DNA of the CDR3 is TGCAGTGCTAGAGGGAAGGGGTGGGACTGGAAGACCCAGTACTTC. Translating it yields CSARGKGWDWKTQYF.

The chain uses TRBV29-1 and TRBJ1-5, with 8 bases matching TRBD1. There are 14 residues in the CDR3. V lost 3 bases to trimming and J lost 8 bases; unmatched junction nucleotides: 9. CDR1 is SQVTM and CDR2 is ANQGSEA in the germline V gene. The CDR3 protein is CSVEVQGAGKPQHF. CDR3 DNA: TGCAGCGTTGAGGTCCAGGGGGCGGGTAAGCCCCAGCATTTT.

This clonotype has just a few counts. The gene calls are TRBV6-2 or TRBV6-3 and TRBJ2-7, with D perhaps matching TRBD1 (6 bases). Trimming shortened V by 2 bases and J by 0 bases, and 11 bases separated the two germline ends. The CDR3 runs to 15 residues. In germline, CDR1 is MNHEY, CDR2 SVGEGT. The CDR3 protein is CASSYPQGTSYEQYF. The CDR3 DNA follows: TGTGCCAGCAGTTACCCACAGGGAACCTCCTACGAGCAGTACTTC.